These 27 T cell receptor beta chains were all obtained from the same sample, sequenced in a study of cytomegalovirus exposure and HLA in healthy donors. The PCR contained 60 Vbeta and 13 Jbeta primers. Sequencing used immunoSEQ multiplex PCR; TCRdb keeps in-frame clones, though not all of them. The sample yields about 150,000 clones, 72% seen once. Sequencing was performed on PBMCs. The receptors come from a man aged 50-59 years in good health and CMV-seropositive.

The chain's CDR3 is CASTSRGGLGTGELFF. CDR3 DNA sequence: TGTGCCAGTACCTCTAGGGGAGGGCTCGGCACCGGGGAGCTGTTTTTT. The V call is TRBV19, the J call TRBJ2-2, with TRBD2 matching 7 bases. Germline V gives CDR1 LNHDA, CDR2 SQIVND (reference sequence). The CDR3 consists of 16 residues. Trimming removed 7 bases from V and 4 bases from J; junction bases left unmatched: 12. The variable domain in full, with the rest retrieved from reference TRBV19 and TRBJ2-2, is DGGITQSPKYLFRKEGQNVTLSCEQNLNHDAMYWYRQDPGQGLRLIYYSQIVNDFQKGDIAEGYSVSREKKESFPLTVTSAQKNPTAFYLCASTSRGGLGTGELFFGEGSRLTVL.

The chain is built from TRBV19 and TRBJ1-5; possibly TRBD1 for D (6 bases). Trimming left V 5 bases short and J 1 base short, with 12 bases between. Germline CDR1 and CDR2: LNHDA and SQIVND (reference sequence). The CDR3 has 15 residues. Here the CDR3 DNA reads TGTGCCAGTAGTCGGGTAAGGGGGAGCAATCAGCCCCAGCATTTT. Encoded protein: CASSRVRGSNQPQHF.

The chain couples TRBV21-1 to TRBJ1-2; the D segment call TRBD1 is taken from the table without a DNA check. TRBV21-1 is assigned pseudogene status. The CDR3 is 15 residues long. The CDR3 here is CASSEVHDRRYGYTF. CDR3 nucleotide sequence: TGTGCCAGCAGCGAAGTACACGACAGGCGATATGGCTACACCTTC.

This clone turned up a few times. This chain connects TRBV19 to TRBJ2-1, with D unclear. The CDR3 length is 11 residues. V gave up 1 base and J gave up 9 bases, with 4 bases separating them. CDR1 is LNHDA, CDR2 SQIVND, per germline (reference sequence). The CDR3 protein is CASSIAGEQFF. Here the CDR3 DNA reads TGTGCCAGTAGTATAGCGGGTGAGCAGTTCTTC. Looking up the rest from reference TRBV19 and TRBJ2-1 gives the full variable domain: DGGITQSPKYLFRKEGQNVTLSCEQNLNHDAMYWYRQDPGQGLRLIYYSQIVNDFQKGDIAEGYSVSREKKESFPLTVTSAQKNPTAFYLCASSIAGEQFFGPGTRLTVL.

The chain uses TRBV25-1 and TRBJ1-2; D unresolved. V gave up 5 bases and J gave up 7 bases, with 17 bases separating them. Germline assignment: CDR1 MGHDK and CDR2 SYGVNS. The CDR3 length is 14 residues. CDR3 in DNA: TGTGCCAGCAGTCCGGAGCATCCCGGCCTTGGCTACACCTTC. It is translated as CASSPEHPGLGYTF.

This sequence joins TRBV18 and TRBJ2-2; D gene ambiguous. V was pared by 6 bases and J by 0 bases, with 11 bases between. Germline lookup yields CDR1 KGHSH and CDR2 LQKENI. CDR3 length: 15 residues. CDR3: CASSPGLPNTGELFF. The DNA of the CDR3 is TGTGCCAGCTCCCCGGGTCTGCCGAACACCGGGGAGCTGTTTTTT.

The chain recombines TRBV5-1 with TRBJ2-5; D is possibly TRBD2 (7 bases). Trimming pared 4 bases from V and 4 bases from J, leaving 17 bases between. CDR3 length: 15 residues. Germline loops: CDR1 SGHRS, CDR2 YFSETQ. This CDR3 reads CASSHSGGGAETQYF. CDR3 nucleotides: TGCGCCAGCAGCCATTCAGGAGGGGGGGCAGAGACCCAGTACTTC.

The chain has TRBV10-1 and TRBJ2-1, with D possibly TRBD2 on 6 matching bases. V lost 2 bases, J lost 1 base, and 12 bases lay in between. The V gene's germline CDR1 is WNHNN and CDR2 SYGVQD (reference sequence). The CDR3 extends over 16 amino acids. The CDR3 protein is CASSEVRGKSYNEQFF. CDR3 DNA: TGCGCCAGCAGTGAGGTGCGGGGTAAGTCCTACAATGAGCAGTTCTTC.

The gene calls are TRBV2 and TRBJ1-5, with D possibly being TRBD1 (6 bases). CDR1 and CDR2 (germline): SNHLY, FYNNEI. CDR3 length: 15 amino acids. The V end lost 3 bases, the J end lost 1 base, and 10 bases lay between the germline ends. CDR3 DNA: TGTGCCAGCAGTGAGACAGGAGGAAGCAATCAGCCCCAGCATTTT. Encoded protein: CASSETGGSNQPQHF.

This chain joins TRBV20-1 and TRBJ1-1; TRBD1 matches at 7 bases. V lost 4 bases and J lost 4; bases outside the gene matches: 0. CDR3 size: 11 residues. Germline assignment: CDR1 DFQATT and CDR2 SNEGSKA (reference sequence). The CDR3 spells CSANRGTEAFF. DNA for the CDR3: TGCAGTGCTAACAGGGGCACTGAAGCTTTCTTT.

The chain is built from TRBV18 and TRBJ1-5; 9 bases line up with TRBD1. With V trimmed by 3 bases and J by 6 bases, 6 bases remained unmatched. The germline V gene has CDR1 KGHSH and CDR2 LQKENI. CDR3 length: 15 residues. The CDR3, as DNA: TGTGCCAGCTCACCCGGGACAGGGTCGGCTCAGCCCCAGCATTTT. Amino acids: CASSPGTGSAQPQHF.

The gene calls are TRBV7-2 and TRBJ2-3; TRBD2 agrees at 16 bases. V shed 4 bases, J shed 1 base, and the junction held 5 bases outside the gene matches. Germline-derived CDR1 and CDR2 are SGHTA and FQGNSA. The CDR3 extends over 18 amino acids. The CDR3 here is CASSWGLAGGVRTDTQYF. The CDR3 DNA reads as TGTGCCAGCAGCTGGGGACTAGCGGGAGGGGTCCGCACAGATACGCAGTATTTT.

This chain joins TRBV10-2 and TRBJ2-2; no clear D. This CDR3 region has 12 residues. From germline, CDR1 is WSHSY and CDR2 SAAADI. The germline V and J ends were trimmed by 5 bases and 7 bases, with 8 bases remaining between them. The DNA for the CDR3 is TGCGCCAGCAGTTGGGCGAACGGGGAGCTGTTTTTT. This translates into CASSWANGELFF.

The V gene is TRBV5-1, the J gene TRBJ2-1; 9 bases are a match to TRBD1. Germline CDR1 reads SGHRS; CDR2 reads YFSETQ. The trim removed 3 bases at V and 10 bases at J, leaving 11 bases unmatched. CDR3 size: 15 residues. CDR3 DNA: TGCGCCAGCAGCTCCTTGGCGGACAGGGGTTCCGAGCAGTTCTTC. Translation: CASSSLADRGSEQFF.

This clone turned up a few times. The gene calls are TRBV18 and TRBJ1-5; TRBD1 matches 8 bases. The CDR3 is 15 amino acids. Germline loops: CDR1 KGHSH, CDR2 LQKENI. The J segment lost 1 base and the V segment lost 6 bases, leaving 5 bases of the junction unmatched. This CDR3 is CASSMGQVSNQPQHF. The CDR3 DNA reads TGTGCCAGCTCTATGGGACAGGTCAGCAATCAGCCCCAGCATTTT.

A few counts support this clone. The V and J genes are TRBV5-1 and TRBJ1-2; 7 positions match TRBD1. Germline lookup yields CDR1 SGHRS and CDR2 YFSETQ. This CDR3 is built from 12 residues. J was trimmed by 13 bases and V by 3 bases; bases with no gene match: 9. The CDR3 coding sequence is TGCGCCAGCAGCTGGGGACAGCCGCCCCCCACCTTC. Translating it yields CASSWGQPPPTF.

This clone ranks as medium-sized. The rearrangement links TRBV5-1 to TRBJ2-1; 10 bases match TRBD2. From germline, CDR1 is SGHRS and CDR2 YFSETQ. The CDR3 has 15 residues. With 4 bases clipped from V and 4 bases from J, the junction kept 5 bases outside the gene matches. CDR3 sequence: CASSLGLAEYNEQFF. CDR3 sequence (DNA): TGCGCCAGCAGCCTTGGACTAGCGGAATACAATGAGCAGTTCTTC.

The J gene is TRBJ1-5, the V gene TRBV4-2, with no clear D. V was clipped by 4 bases and J by 6 bases, with 16 bases between them. The CDR3 loop spans 15 amino acids. CDR1 is LGHNA and CDR2 is YNFKEQ in the germline V gene. The CDR3 DNA sequence: TGTGCCAGCAGCCGGGGTGAGGGTGCGGGTCAGCCCCAGCATTTT. Translation: CASSRGEGAGQPQHF.

The table lists this clone with a count of one. The chain uses TRBV7-9 and TRBJ2-7, with D uncertain. The CDR3 has 11 amino acids. The germline V gene encodes CDR1 SEHNR and CDR2 FQNEAQ (reference sequence). The V end was cut by 2 bases, the J end by 7 bases, with 6 bases between. CDR3 DNA: TGTGCCAGCAGCTTAAGCAGGGAGCAGTACTTC. Amino acid sequence: CASSLSREQYF.

The rearrangement links TRBV5-4 to TRBJ2-3; D is perhaps TRBD2 (6 bases). CDR3 length equals 13 residues. Germline V gene sequence: CDR1 SGHNT, CDR2 YYREEE (reference sequence). The germline V and J ends were trimmed by 4 bases and 0 bases, with 6 bases remaining between them. Here the CDR3 DNA reads TGTGCCAGCAGCGGGACTAGCACAGATACGCAGTATTTT. Translation gives CASSGTSTDTQYF.

V gene TRBV7-9 combines with J gene TRBJ1-2; D remains unclear. The CDR3 loop spans 15 amino acids. Per germline, CDR1 SEHNR and CDR2 FQNEAQ (reference sequence). The ends were cut back, 6 bases at V and 1 base at J, with 15 bases in the middle. This CDR3 is CASSSDKSLNYGYTF. CDR3 sequence (DNA): TGTGCCAGCAGTAGTGACAAGTCCCTTAACTATGGCTACACCTTC.

V gene TRBV13 combines with J gene TRBJ2-4; 7 nucleotides agree with TRBD1. V trimming: 4 bases; J trimming: 0 bases; junction bases outside the gene matches: 9. CDR3 length: 17 residues. CDR1 and CDR2 (germline): PRHDT, FYEKMQ (reference sequence). CDR3: CASSSAGGGGAKNIQYF. The DNA for the CDR3 is TGTGCCAGCAGCTCGGCAGGGGGTGGGGGAGCCAAAAACATTCAGTACTTC.

The chain carries TRBV5-4 and TRBJ2-7; 9 bases line up with TRBD1. CDR3 length: 13 amino acids. With 4 bases clipped from V and 11 bases from J, the junction kept 10 bases outside the gene matches. Germline values: CDR1 SGHNT, CDR2 YYREEE (reference sequence). DNA for the CDR3: TGTGCCAGCAGCCTTGACAGGGGGAAAACGGAGTACTTC. It encodes CASSLDRGKTEYF.

The J gene is TRBJ1-1, the V gene TRBV5-6; D is undetermined. V was cut by 2 bases and J by 6 bases, with 8 bases left in between. CDR1 is SGHDT and CDR2 is YYEEEE in the germline V gene. The CDR3 extends over 12 amino acids. The chain's CDR3 is CASSFGLAEAFF. The CDR3 nucleotides are TGTGCCAGCAGCTTTGGCTTGGCTGAAGCTTTCTTT.

This chain connects TRBV6-1 to TRBJ1-1; 10 bases are shared with TRBD1. In germline, CDR1 is MNHNS, CDR2 SASEGT. The CDR3 extends over 16 amino acids. V lost 0 bases and J lost 2; bases outside the gene matches: 3. The DNA of the CDR3 is TGTGCCAGCAGTGAAGCGGGGACAGGGGCAAACACTGAAGCTTTCTTT. Translated, it gives CASSEAGTGANTEAFF.

This sequence joins TRBV7-6 and TRBJ1-3, with 7 bases aligning to TRBD1. V was pared by 5 bases and J by 2 bases, with 6 bases of the junction left unmatched. The CDR3 extends over 15 amino acids. Germline lookup yields CDR1 SGHVS and CDR2 FNYEAQ. CDR3 loop: CASSHSTGTGNTIYF. For the CDR3, the DNA is TGTGCCAGCAGCCATTCGACAGGGACTGGAAACACCATATATTTT. The full variable domain, with the rest looked up from reference TRBV7-6 and TRBJ1-3, is GAGVSQSPRYKVTKRGQDVALRCDPISGHVSLYWYRQALGQGPEFLTYFNYEAQQDKSGLPNDRFSAERPEGSISTLTIQRTEQRDSAMYRCASSHSTGTGNTIYFGEGSWLTVV.

This sequence joins TRBV5-1 and TRBJ2-3; D might be TRBD1 (5 bases). The germline CDR1 and CDR2 sequences are SGHRS and YFSETQ. The CDR3 totals 15 residues. Trimming took off 6 bases at V and 1 base at J, with 15 bases between the two ends. The chain's CDR3 is CASTLVEQGTDTQYF. The CDR3 DNA reads as TGCGCCAGCACCCTTGTCGAACAGGGCACAGATACGCAGTATTTT.